The 21 T cell receptor beta chains below come from one sample, sequenced in a study of OX40 agonist ivuxolimab in advanced cancers. Sequencing was performed with immunoSEQ multiplex PCR; in TCRdb, only in-frame clones are kept and a portion is missing. The data show more than 40,000 clones, more than 75% seen once. Sequencing was performed on CD4+ or CD8+ T cells sorted from blood, taken in a trial of the OX40 agonist ivuxolimab. Source of these receptors: an adult with an advanced solid tumor such as melanoma, head and neck, liver or kidney cancer.

The chain joins TRBV6-5 to TRBJ1-5; no reliable D call. Germline V CDR1 and CDR2: MNHEY, SVGAGI. This CDR3 spans 13 amino acids. V was clipped by 2 bases and J by 3 bases, with 5 bases between them. Here the CDR3 DNA reads TGTGCCAGCAGTTACAGGAACAATCAGCCCCAGCATTTT. Protein: CASSYRNNQPQHF.

The chain uses TRBV7-3 and TRBJ2-3; D gene unclear. Germline V gives CDR1 SGHTA, CDR2 FQGTGA. V was shortened by 0 bases and J by 1 base, with 5 bases between the two germline ends. There are 14 residues in the CDR3. CDR3 residues: CASSLTSGTDTQYF. CDR3 nucleotide sequence: TGTGCCAGCAGCTTAACCTCGGGCACAGATACGCAGTATTTT.

The V and J genes are TRBV19 and TRBJ1-4, with a possible D match to TRBD1 (6 bases). Germline values: CDR1 LNHDA, CDR2 SQIVND (reference sequence). The CDR3 length is 17 residues. V lost 7 bases to trimming and J lost 5 bases, with 23 bases between them. The CDR3 sequence is CASTIGPRDNPNEKLFF. The CDR3 nucleotides are TGTGCCAGTACCATAGGACCCCGGGACAACCCGAATGAAAAACTGTTTTTT.

The chain recombines TRBV11-2 with TRBJ1-2, with unresolved D. V lost 5 bases to trimming and J lost 3 bases, with 16 bases between them. CDR3 size: 15 residues. CDR1 is SGHAT, CDR2 FQNNGV, per germline. DNA of the CDR3: TGTGCCAGCAGCGACGGTGGTGCGGGTCACTATGGCTACACCTTC. Protein product: CASSDGGAGHYGYTF.

Points on this clone: This CDR3 is also generated by other DNA sequences in the sample. The chain carries TRBV9 and TRBJ2-5; 12 bases are shared with TRBD1. The trim removed 3 bases at V and 5 bases at J, leaving 5 bases unmatched. The length of the CDR3 is 15 residues. Germline V lookup: CDR1 SGDLS, CDR2 YYNGEE. The CDR3 DNA reads as TGTGCCAGCAGCGGGGGACAGGGGGCCGGCGAGACCCAGTACTTC. This gives the protein CASSGGQGAGETQYF.

V usage is TRBV5-1 and J usage is TRBJ2-1, with 10 bases lining up with TRBD1. This CDR3 is 17 amino acids long. V lost 0 bases, J lost 9 bases, and 12 bases stayed unmatched. Germline-derived CDR1 and CDR2 are SGHRS and YFSETQ. CDR3 DNA sequence: TGCGCCAGCAGCTTGGCTGTACGGGACAGGGGCGTAAGTGAGCAGTTCTTC. Translation gives CASSLAVRDRGVSEQFF.

The chain employs TRBV27 and TRBJ2-3; possibly TRBD2 for D (6 bases). The CDR3 length is 13 residues. The V end was cut by 3 bases, the J end by 5 bases, with 9 bases between. The germline gives CDR1 MNHEY, CDR2 SMNVEV (reference sequence). The CDR3 DNA sequence: TGTGCCAGCAGTTTGGGAGGAAGAGATACGCAGTATTTT. Translated: CASSLGGRDTQYF.

This clone was counted once. The chain joins TRBV15 to TRBJ2-5; no clear D. CDR1 is LNHNV, CDR2 YYDKDF, per germline (reference sequence). V lost 4 bases, J lost 4 bases, and 16 bases lay in between. The CDR3 runs 15 residues. CDR3 sequence: CATSNYLGTRETQYF. The CDR3 DNA reads as TGTGCCACCAGCAACTATCTGGGAACTCGAGAGACCCAGTACTTC.

This chain connects TRBV10-3 to TRBJ2-3; D gene unclear. The CDR3 totals 16 residues. Germline-derived CDR1 and CDR2 are ENHRY and SYGVKD. Trimming shortened V by 8 bases and J by 0 bases, and 18 bases separated the two germline ends. The CDR3 bases are TGTGCCATCGCCGACCCTAGGTCCTCTAGCACAGATACGCAGTATTTT. Translation: CAIADPRSSSTDTQYF.

The rearrangement uses TRBV11-2 and TRBJ2-1; D could derive from TRBD1 or TRBD2 (6 bases each). V lost 4 bases and J lost 4, with 17 bases in between. The CDR3 loop spans 16 amino acids. Germline V lookup: CDR1 SGHAT, CDR2 FQNNGV. CDR3 loop: CASSYRAGPLYNEQFF. DNA of the CDR3: TGTGCCAGCAGCTACAGGGCGGGACCGCTTTACAATGAGCAGTTCTTC.

This chain joins TRBV9 and TRBJ2-2, with no clear D. The CDR3 is 17 residues long. Germline CDR1 and CDR2: SGDLS and YYNGEE. V was shortened by 4 bases and J by 5 bases, with 21 bases between the two germline ends. CDR3 in DNA: TGTGCCAGCAGCCCCCCCCTCGTGGGCTCGTTTACCGGGGAGCTGTTTTTT. Translated: CASSPPLVGSFTGELFF.

This chain uses TRBV6-1 with TRBJ2-2, with 8 nucleotides matching TRBD1. Germline V gene data show CDR1 as MNHNS and CDR2 as SASEGT. V shed 7 bases and J 7 bases; nucleotides not matched to a gene: 11. This CDR3 has 15 residues. CDR3 bases: TGTGCCAGCACTCCGGACAGGGTGGGAAGCGGGGAGCTGTTTTTT. Translation gives CASTPDRVGSGELFF.

The chain carries TRBV18 and TRBJ1-1; possible D gene TRBD1, 5 bases. This CDR3 has 17 amino acids. Per germline, CDR1 KGHSH and CDR2 LQKENI. With 0 bases removed from V and 5 bases from J, the gap between germline ends came to 19 bases. The CDR3 here is CASSPPGVGSDGTEAFF. CDR3 sequence (DNA): TGTGCCAGCTCACCACCGGGGGTCGGGTCAGATGGGACTGAAGCTTTCTTT.

The chain has TRBV27 and TRBJ1-1; D perhaps matches TRBD1 (5 bases). The germline V gene encodes CDR1 MNHEY and CDR2 SMNVEV (reference sequence). Trimming pared 3 bases from V and 11 bases from J, leaving 19 bases between. CDR3 length: 14 amino acids. The CDR3 nucleotides read TGTGCCAGCAGTTTTAGGGGATCTGGTCGTGAGGCTTTCTTT. Protein: CASSFRGSGREAFF.

The V call is TRBV7-8, the J call TRBJ2-7; D ambiguous. Looked up from germline, CDR1 is SGHVS and CDR2 is FQNEAQ. V lost 5 bases, J lost 5 bases, and 10 bases lay in between. This CDR3 is 12 amino acids long. The CDR3 coding sequence is TGTGCCAGCAGCCCTTCTGCCGACGAGCAGTACTTC. This translates into CASSPSADEQYF.

To note about this clone: Other DNA sequences in this specimen translate into the identical CDR3. The chain has TRBV9 and TRBJ2-3; D remains unclear. V was trimmed by 2 bases and J by 0 bases, leaving 7 bases between them. Germline CDR1 SGDLS, CDR2 YYNGEE. The CDR3 has 14 residues. This CDR3 reads CASSVYGSTDTQYF. The CDR3 DNA reads as TGTGCCAGCAGCGTCTACGGGAGCACAGATACGCAGTATTTT.

The rearrangement joins TRBV19 to TRBJ2-5, with D possibly being TRBD2 (7 bases). Per the germline V gene, CDR1 is LNHDA and CDR2 is SQIVND (reference sequence). This CDR3 comprises 14 residues. Trimming took 3 bases from V and 5 from J, leaving 13 bases between them. CDR3 sequence: CASSILGGAETQYF. In DNA, the CDR3 is TGTGCCAGTAGTATTTTAGGGGGGGCGGAGACCCAGTACTTC.

The chain carries TRBV9 and TRBJ2-1; weak D call: TRBD2 (7 bases). Trimming left V 0 bases short and J 2 bases short, with 12 bases between. The CDR3 totals 16 residues. Germline values: CDR1 SGDLS, CDR2 YYNGEE. CDR3 bases: TGTGCCAGCAGCGTAGAGGGGCGGGGGCCCTACAATGAGCAGTTCTTC. Translation gives CASSVEGRGPYNEQFF.

This chain connects TRBV6-5 to TRBJ1-4; 10 bases align to TRBD1. The CDR3 is 15 residues long. V lost 4 bases, J lost 8 bases, and 7 bases stayed unmatched. Germline V gene sequence: CDR1 MNHEY, CDR2 SVGAGI. CDR3 sequence: CASSSLGTGAEKLFF. Written as DNA, the CDR3 is TGTGCCAGCAGTTCCCTCGGGACAGGGGCGGAAAAACTGTTTTTT.

A single count supports this clone. The genes are TRBV2 and TRBJ1-1; no definite D call. V lost 2 bases to trimming and J lost 6 bases, with 7 bases between them. This CDR3 is built from 12 residues. Germline V lookup: CDR1 SNHLY, CDR2 FYNNEI. CDR3: CASSEIPPEAFF. The CDR3 coding sequence is TGTGCCAGCAGTGAAATCCCCCCTGAAGCTTTCTTT.

V and J are TRBV11-3 and TRBJ1-1, with D maybe TRBD1 (5 bases). Germline CDR1 reads SGHNT; CDR2 reads YENEEA. The length of the CDR3 is 16 residues. The germline V and J ends were trimmed by 5 bases and 4 bases, with 20 bases remaining between them. The CDR3 spells CASSRRLARDGTEAFF. In DNA, the CDR3 is TGTGCCAGCAGCCGACGGCTCGCGAGGGACGGCACTGAAGCTTTCTTT.